A selection of T cell receptor beta chains follows, all from one sample in a study of blood T cell repertoires in COVID-19. TCRdb keeps only in-frame clones here, not all; method: immunoSEQ multiplex PCR. Here the sample spans roughly 80,000 clones, 80% being singletons. The material sequenced was peripheral blood. These receptors all come from a man aged 60-69 years with active or convalescent COVID-19. Each CDR3 is given with its conserved first and last residue. Fields, in order: J gene, D gene, clone size, V gene, CDR3 protein, CDR3 DNA. The D gene is left open where the match is weak. Only some rows state a clone size, as once, few, many or a class for expanded clones.

>TRBJ1-2|-|-|TRBV9
CASNRQDAF
TGTGCCAGCAACAGACAGGACGCCTTC
>TRBJ1-1|TRBD1|-|TRBV11-1
CASSSNRQGTEAFF
TGTGCCAGCAGCTCCAATAGACAGGGGACTGAAGCTTTCTTT
>TRBJ2-7|-|-|TRBV7-2
CASSSEWDITYEQYF
TGTGCCAGCAGCTCCGAGTGGGACATAACCTACGAGCAGTACTTC
>TRBJ2-6|-|-|TRBV5-1
CASALAGANVLTF
TGCGCCAGCGCCTTAGCTGGGGCCAACGTCCTGACTTTC
>TRBJ1-3|-|-|TRBV6-5
CASSWGGSGNTIYF
TGTGCCAGCAGTTGGGGGGGCTCTGGAAACACCATATATTTT
>TRBJ1-1|-|-|TRBV12-5
CASGLFETGPYEAFF
TGTGCTAGTGGTTTGTTCGAGACAGGTCCTTATGAAGCTTTCTTT
>TRBJ2-1|-|-|TRBV27
CASSSRQAYNEQFF
TGTGCCAGCAGTTCCCGACAGGCGTACAATGAGCAGTTCTTC
>TRBJ2-5|TRBD1|-|TRBV5-1
CASSSGTGKETQYF
TGCGCCAGCAGCTCCGGGACAGGGAAAGAGACCCAGTACTTC
>TRBJ1-2|-|-|TRBV5-8
CASSLPRRVGGYTF
TGTGCCAGCAGCCTGCCCCGCAGGGTTGGGGGCTACACCTTC
>TRBJ2-3|TRBD2|-|TRBV10-3
CAIMQTSGSTDTQYF
TGTGCCATCATGCAGACTAGCGGGTCCACAGATACGCAGTATTTT
>TRBJ2-7|-|-|TRBV11-1
CASRPGPQEGQYF
TGTGCCAGCAGACCCGGTCCTCAGGAGGGGCAGTACTTC
>TRBJ1-2|-|-|TRBV12-5
CASDRDRGWGYTF
TGTGCTAGTGACCGCGACCGGGGGTGGGGCTACACCTTC
>TRBJ2-5|TRBD2|-|TRBV7-2
CASSLNAGGPGETQYF
TGTGCCAGCAGCTTAAATGCGGGGGGGCCCGGGGAGACCCAGTACTTC
>TRBJ2-7|-|-|TRBV5-6
CASSLGTVYSYEQYF
TGTGCCAGCAGCTTGGGGACAGTTTACTCCTACGAGCAGTACTTC
>TRBJ2-1|-|-|TRBV6-1
CASSDFRGSPSRSYNEQFF
-
>TRBJ1-5|-|-|TRBV7-8
CASSLAGGNQPQHF
TGTGCCAGCAGCTTAGCAGGGGGCAATCAGCCCCAGCATTTT
>TRBJ2-5|-|-|TRBV9
CASSTRTDQETQYF
TGTGCCAGCAGCACCCGGACAGATCAAGAGACCCAGTACTTC
>TRBJ1-5|-|-|TRBV7-9
CASSSRANQPQHF
TGTGCCAGCAGCTCCCGAGCGAATCAGCCCCAGCATTTT
>TRBJ2-5|TRBD2|-|TRBV11-2
CARSSAGRGGEETQYF
TGTGCCCGCAGCTCCGCCGGGCGGGGGGGGGAAGAGACCCAGTACTTC
>TRBJ2-2|-|-|TRBV9
CASSVDPLATGELFF
TGTGCCAGCAGCGTAGACCCTCTAGCAACCGGGGAGCTGTTTTTT
>TRBJ2-2|TRBD2|-|TRBV3-1/TRBV3-2
CASSRTWAGGTGELFF
TGTGCCAGCAGCCGGACGTGGGCGGGGGGCACCGGGGAGCTGTTTTTT
>TRBJ1-3|TRBD1|-|TRBV9
CASSVLDRISGNTIYF
TGTGCCAGCAGCGTCCTGGACAGGATTTCTGGAAACACCATATATTTT
>TRBJ1-2|-|once|TRBV11-2
CASSPAGGFNGYTF
TGTGCCAGCAGCCCCGCTGGGGGGTTCAATGGCTACACCTTC
>TRBJ1-2|TRBD1|-|TRBV4-2
CASSQDWAGTALDNYGYTF
TGTGCCAGCAGCCAAGATTGGGCGGGGACAGCCCTTGATAACTATGGCTACACCTTC
>TRBJ2-5|TRBD2|once|TRBV7-9
CASSPQSGRGQTQYF
TGTGCCAGCAGCCCACAGAGTGGGAGGGGACAGACCCAGTACTTC
>TRBJ2-3|-|-|TRBV5-1
CASSLGSSSPTDTQYF
TGCGCCAGCAGCTTGGGCAGTTCTTCCCCCACAGATACGCAGTATTTT
>TRBJ2-3|TRBD2|-|TRBV10-2
CASSVSGGAADTQYF
TGCGCCAGCAGTGTTAGCGGGGGGGCCGCAGATACGCAGTATTTT
>TRBJ2-5|TRBD1|once|TRBV7-2
CASSLDRGETQYF
TGTGCCAGCAGCTTAGACAGGGGAGAGACCCAGTACTTC
>TRBJ2-5|-|-|TRBV4-2
CASSQESETQYF
TGTGCCAGCAGCCAAGAGAGCGAGACCCAGTACTTC
>TRBJ1-4|TRBD1|-|TRBV19
CASSIGRSGGNEKLFF
TGTGCCAGTAGTATCGGCCGGTCAGGGGGAAATGAAAAACTGTTTTTT
>TRBJ2-7|TRBD1|-|TRBV14
CASSQPGTGPYEQYF
TGTGCCAGCAGCCAACCCGGGACAGGGCCCTACGAGCAGTACTTC
>TRBJ2-5|-|few|TRBV3-1/TRBV3-2
CASSPLQETQYF
TGTGCCAGCAGCCCCCTCCAAGAGACCCAGTACTTC
>TRBJ1-4|TRBD1|-|TRBV9
CASSVSTGTGVNEKLFF
TGTGCCAGCAGCGTTTCGACAGGGACGGGGGTAAATGAAAAACTGTTTTTT
>TRBJ2-1|TRBD2|once|TRBV24-1
CATSDSGTSTANEQFF
TGTGCCACCAGTGACTCCGGGACTAGCACCGCGAATGAGCAGTTCTTC
>TRBJ1-1|TRBD1|-|TRBV19
CASSIDRDTEAFF
TGTGCCAGTAGTATTGACAGGGACACTGAAGCTTTCTTT
>TRBJ2-4|TRBD2|-|TRBV9
CASSVVSSGRPLAKNIQYF
TGTGCCAGCAGCGTAGTGTCTAGCGGACGACCGTTAGCCAAAAACATTCAGTACTTC
>TRBJ1-1|TRBD1|once|TRBV7-2
CASSLGTGGIGEAFF
TGTGCCAGCAGCTTGGGGACAGGCGGTATAGGGGAAGCTTTCTTT
>TRBJ1-5|-|-|TRBV10-3
CAITQGPNQPQHF
TGTGCCATCACCCAGGGCCCCAATCAGCCCCAGCATTTT
>TRBJ2-1|-|-|TRBV7-2
CASTVQPGLNNEQFF
TGTGCCAGCACCGTTCAGCCGGGACTCAACAATGAGCAGTTCTTC
>TRBJ2-7|TRBD1|-|TRBV5-1
CASSLASQGAYEQYF
TGCGCCAGCAGCTTGGCAAGTCAGGGGGCCTACGAGCAGTACTTC